The rows below give T cell receptor beta chains drawn from one sample of a study of cytomegalovirus exposure and HLA in healthy donors. Produced via immunoSEQ multiplex PCR; TCRdb's table is partial and in-frame only. The sample yields some 130,000 clones, roughly 80% seen once. The specimen was PBMCs. The receptors were gathered from a female donor in good health and CMV-seronegative. Each CDR3 is given with its conserved first and last residue. A D gene is named only where the DNA matches it firmly. Rows may omit the clone size; those that give it use once, few, many or a size class.

DNA: TGTGCCAGCAGCCAAACGTTGGTTAGCGGGAGGCGCGGGGTACGGGAGCAGTACTTC; CDR3: CASSQTLVSGRRGVREQYF; J: TRBJ2-7; V: TRBV4-2; D: TRBD2; size: once
DNA: TGTGCCAGCAGTCACAGGGGGTTAGGGTATGGCTACACCTTC; CDR3: CASSHRGLGYGYTF; J: TRBJ1-2; V: TRBV2; D: TRBD1; size: -
DNA: TGCGCCAGCAGCCAAGATGTCCGGACAGGGCACACTGAAGCTTTCTTT; CDR3: CASSQDVRTGHTEAFF; J: TRBJ1-1; V: TRBV4-3; D: TRBD1; size: -
DNA: TGTGCCAGTAGTATACCCGGACAGGGTCTTCAGCCCCAGCATTTT; CDR3: CASSIPGQGLQPQHF; J: TRBJ1-5; V: TRBV19; D: TRBD1; size: -
DNA: TGTGCCAGCAGGGATTCGCAGGGGGCGAACACTGAAGCTTTCTTT; CDR3: CASRDSQGANTEAFF; J: TRBJ1-1; V: TRBV11-2; D: TRBD1; size: -
DNA: TGTGCCAGCAGCTTACGGCAGGGATTTCGAGAGACCCAGTACTTC; CDR3: CASSLRQGFRETQYF; J: TRBJ2-5; V: TRBV13; D: -; size: once
DNA: TGCGCCAGCAGCCAATCCGAGAGGGCGGGAACTAATGAAAAACTGTTTTTT; CDR3: CASSQSERAGTNEKLFF; J: TRBJ1-4; V: TRBV4-1; D: -; size: -
DNA: TGTGCCAGCATCAGGACTAGCGGGAGGGCCGGGACCGGGGAGCTGTTTTTT; CDR3: CASIRTSGRAGTGELFF; J: TRBJ2-2; V: TRBV11-2; D: TRBD2; size: few
DNA: TGTGCCAGTAGCGGTCAGACTAGCGGGAGGTCAACCCCTCCCGAGCAGTACTTC; CDR3: CASSGQTSGRSTPPEQYF; J: TRBJ2-7; V: TRBV19; D: TRBD2; size: -
DNA: TGTGCCAGCAGTCAGGCCGGCAATCAGCCCCAGCATTTT; CDR3: CASSQAGNQPQHF; J: TRBJ1-5; V: TRBV28; D: -; size: -
DNA: TGTGCCACCTCTACCGACTCCTACAATGAGCAGTTCTTC; CDR3: CATSTDSYNEQFF; J: TRBJ2-1; V: TRBV10-3; D: -; size: few
DNA: TGCGCCAGCAGCCGGCAGGGGACTAGCGGGAGTGTCAATGAGCAGTTCTTC; CDR3: CASSRQGTSGSVNEQFF; J: TRBJ2-1; V: TRBV5-1; D: TRBD2; size: few
DNA: TGTGCCAGCAGCTTACGGGACAGGGTAAAGTCTGAAGCTTTCTTT; CDR3: CASSLRDRVKSEAFF; J: TRBJ1-1; V: TRBV7-2; D: TRBD1; size: once
DNA: TGTGCCACCTGGAGGCAGGTGGCCTACGAGCAGTACTTC; CDR3: CATWRQVAYEQYF; J: TRBJ2-7; V: TRBV9; D: -; size: -
DNA: TGTGCCAGCAGTCCGCCCTACGGGAGGGCCCTCGAGCAGTACTTC; CDR3: CASSPPYGRALEQYF; J: TRBJ2-7; V: TRBV28; D: TRBD2; size: -
DNA: TGTGCCAGCAGCTTAGCGGTGACTAGCGGGAGTCCAGAGACCCAGTACTTC; CDR3: CASSLAVTSGSPETQYF; J: TRBJ2-5; V: TRBV7-9; D: TRBD2; size: -
DNA: TGCGCCAGCAGCCCCCCTGTGGGTAGCGGGAGCTACGAGCAGTACTTC; CDR3: CASSPPVGSGSYEQYF; J: TRBJ2-7; V: TRBV4-1; D: TRBD2; size: -
DNA: TGTGCCAGCTCCTCGAGGGGCGGACTAGCGGGAGGTAGGGCCCCCTACGAGCAGTACTTC; CDR3: CASSSRGGLAGGRAPYEQYF; J: TRBJ2-7; V: TRBV28; D: TRBD2; size: -
DNA: TGTGCCAGCAGCTCTGGACAGCTCCCAAACACCATATATTTT; CDR3: CASSSGQLPNTIYF; J: TRBJ1-3; V: TRBV6-5; D: -; size: few
DNA: TGTGCCAGCAGCTCCCAGGGACAGGGAGAAGGCTACACCTTC; CDR3: CASSSQGQGEGYTF; J: TRBJ1-2; V: TRBV11-2; D: TRBD1; size: -
DNA: TGTGCCAGCAGTGAGGACGGACTAGTGGGAGATACGCAGTATTTT; CDR3: CASSEDGLVGDTQYF; J: TRBJ2-3; V: TRBV6-4; D: TRBD2; size: -
DNA: TGTGCCAGCAGGCGAGGCCGGGCTAATGAAAAACTGTTTTTT; CDR3: CASRRGRANEKLFF; J: TRBJ1-4; V: TRBV7-8; D: -; size: -
DNA: TGCGCCAGCAGCCGACTGGACAGGGGAGACTATGGCTACACCTTC; CDR3: CASSRLDRGDYGYTF; J: TRBJ1-2; V: TRBV4-1; D: TRBD1; size: -
DNA: TGTGCCAGCAGCTTGGACGGACAGGCGAGCCAGCCCCAGCATTTT; CDR3: CASSLDGQASQPQHF; J: TRBJ1-5; V: TRBV7-8; D: TRBD1; size: -
DNA: TGTGCCAGCAGCGCCCCCGGAGGGTGGAGCGGCACTGAAGCTTTCTTT; CDR3: CASSAPGGWSGTEAFF; J: TRBJ1-1; V: TRBV9; D: -; size: -
DNA: TGTGCCAGCAAGGCTAGCGGGAGGCACAATGAGCAGTTCTTC; CDR3: CASKASGRHNEQFF; J: TRBJ2-1; V: TRBV28; D: TRBD2; size: -
DNA: TGCGCCAGCAGCCAAGATGAAGGTCTTAGCGCAAAATCTTCCTACAATGAGCAGTTCTTC; CDR3: CASSQDEGLSAKSSYNEQFF; J: TRBJ2-1; V: TRBV4-1; D: -; size: -
DNA: TGCGCCAGCAGCCAAGATCCGGGTTGGAATTCACCCCTCCACTTT; CDR3: CASSQDPGWNSPLHF; J: TRBJ1-6; V: TRBV4-1; D: -; size: -
DNA: TGTGCCAGCAGTGCCAGGGGCGCTAACTATGGCCACACCTTC; CDR3: CASSARGANYGHTF; J: TRBJ1-2; V: TRBV6-1; D: -; size: -
DNA: TGTGCCAGCAGCACAGGACCGTTTAAACTGTTTTTT; CDR3: CASSTGPFKLFF; J: TRBJ1-4; V: TRBV7-9; D: -; size: -
DNA: TGCGCCAGCAGCGTAAAAGCCGGGGACAGCTTAGACACCGGGGAGCTGTTTTTT; CDR3: CASSVKAGDSLDTGELFF; J: TRBJ2-2; V: TRBV5-1; D: TRBD1; size: few
DNA: TGTGCCAGCAGCCTTCGAGGGTCTCAAGGGTCTGAAGCTTTCTTT; CDR3: CASSLRGSQGSEAFF; J: TRBJ1-1; V: TRBV5-5; D: -; size: many
DNA: TGTGCCACCGCCCGGGGAGTTCCAAGCAATCAGCCCCAGCATTTT; CDR3: CATARGVPSNQPQHF; J: TRBJ1-5; V: TRBV2; D: -; size: once
DNA: TGTGCCAGCTCACCCCCCGCCCCCAGGGGTCCCCACGAGCAGTACTTC; CDR3: CASSPPAPRGPHEQYF; J: TRBJ2-7; V: TRBV18; D: -; size: -
DNA: TGTGCCAGCAGCCCCCGGGACTCCGCAACGCAGTTCTTC; CDR3: CASSPRDSATQFF; J: TRBJ2-1; V: TRBV9; D: -; size: -
DNA: TGTGCCTGGAGCGCGAGTCGAGGGGGTGGCTACACCTTC; CDR3: CAWSASRGGGYTF; J: TRBJ1-2; V: TRBV30; D: -; size: -
DNA: TGCAGCGTTGGTCTATCTGGGGCCAACGTCCTGACTTTC; CDR3: CSVGLSGANVLTF; J: TRBJ2-6; V: TRBV29-1; D: -; size: -